These 24 T cell receptor beta chains came from one sample sequenced in a study of metastatic and nonmetastatic thyroid tumors. Before thyroid surgery, none of the patients had received any treatment. With MiXCR, TCRdb reprocessed the PCR reads. The data hold roughly 63,000 clones, with roughly 17% observed a single time. Sequenced input: blood. Receptors were obtained from a male donor with papillary thyroid cancer or a benign thyroid nodule (not recorded which). Some clones in this sample may be carry-over from other donors' samples.

In its sample, this clone was seen many times. The rearrangement links TRBV20-1 to TRBJ2-7; 7 nucleotides line up with TRBD1. CDR1 is DFQATT, CDR2 SNEGSKA, per germline (reference sequence). The V segment lost 1 base and the J segment 5 bases; nucleotides outside the gene matches: 11. The CDR3 totals 15 residues. CDR3 bases: TGCAGTGCTAGAGGACCGACAGGGCGTCCGGACGAGCAGTACTTC. It translates to CSARGPTGRPDEQYF.

This clone was found a few times. A read error may be the cause here, since a much bigger clone is one base away. Other DNA sequences in the same sample also yield this CDR3. J is TRBJ2-5 and V is TRBV5-1; no definite D call. Germline V CDR1 and CDR2: SGHRS, YFSETQ. CDR3 length: 13 amino acids. DNA for the CDR3: TGTGCCAGCAGCTTTGGTCGACAAGAGACCCAGTACTTC. This translates into CASSFGRQETQYF.

At least ten counts were recorded for this clone. The gene calls are TRBV5-6 and TRBJ2-5, with TRBD2 matching 16 bases. CDR1 and CDR2 from the germline V gene are SGHDT and YYEEEE. Trimming cost V 3 bases and J 4 bases; bases outside gene matches: 6. This CDR3 comprises 17 residues. DNA of the CDR3: TGTGCCAGCAGCTCACCGGGACTAGCGGGGGGGGGAGAGACCCAGTACTTC. This encodes CASSSPGLAGGGETQYF.

The chain joins TRBV4-1 to TRBJ2-7; 7 bases line up with TRBD1. Per the germline V gene, CDR1 is MGHRA and CDR2 is YSYEKL. V was clipped by 4 bases and J by 5 bases; unmatched bases: 26. This CDR3 contains 20 residues. This CDR3 is CASSPKSRDRVMWDLHEQYF. CDR3 bases: TGCGCCAGCAGCCCAAAGAGCCGTGACAGGGTCATGTGGGATCTCCACGAGCAGTACTTC.

This clone was recorded at least ten times. V is TRBV6-1 and J is TRBJ1-1; TRBD1 agrees at 7 bases. CDR1 and CDR2 from the germline V gene are MNHNS and SASEGT. V was clipped by 10 bases and J by 8 bases; unmatched bases: 7. This CDR3 has 11 amino acids. CDR3 region: CATRGRGEAFF. The CDR3 DNA reads TGTGCCACCCGAGGCAGGGGGGAAGCTTTCTTT.

This clone was observed at least ten times. The chain carries TRBV29-1 and TRBJ1-1; weak D call: TRBD1 (5 bases). CDR1 SQVTM and CDR2 ANQGSEA come from the germline V gene. CDR3 length: 13 residues. Trimming left V 7 bases short and J 3 bases short, with 15 bases between. The CDR3 region is CSGRDSGDTEAFF. For the CDR3, the DNA is TGCAGCGGCCGGGACTCGGGGGACACTGAAGCTTTCTTT. Variable domain in full (rest from reference TRBV29-1 and TRBJ1-1): SAVISQKPSRDICQRGTSLTIQCQVDSQVTMMFWYRQQPGQSLTLIATANQGSEATYESGFVIDKFPISRPNLTFSTLTVSNMSPEDSSIYLCSGRDSGDTEAFFGQGTRLTVV.

Of note for this clone: The junction differs from germline at one of its ends, possibly a read error. The chain carries TRBV6-5 and TRBJ2-6; D is perhaps TRBD1 (5 bases). The CDR3 totals 17 residues. Germline assignment: CDR1 MNHEY and CDR2 SVGAGI. CDR3 sequence: CASSYAASGSGANALTF. For the CDR3, the DNA is TGTGCCAGCAGTTACGCAGCCAGTGGATCTGGGGCCAACGCCCTGACTTTC.

This clone was counted many times. V gene TRBV6-1 combines with J gene TRBJ1-2; 10 bases are a match to TRBD1. V was clipped by 5 bases and J by 2 bases; unmatched bases: 8. Looked up from germline, CDR1 is MNHNS and CDR2 is SASEGT. The CDR3 has 16 amino acids. The CDR3 DNA is TGTGCCAGCAGTAAGTGGGACAGGGGTAGCAACTATGGCTACACCTTC. This translates into CASSKWDRGSNYGYTF.

This clone was found many times. In the same sample, other DNA sequences code for this CDR3. The gene calls are TRBV6-1 and TRBJ2-2; 8 positions match TRBD1. Germline CDR1 reads MNHNS; CDR2 reads SASEGT. There are 15 residues in the CDR3. V shed 5 bases and J 6 bases; nucleotides not matched to a gene: 8. CDR3 coding DNA: TGTGCCAGCAGTATCGCAGGGGGCGCTTCCGGGGAGCTGTTTTTT. It specifies CASSIAGGASGELFF.

A remark on this clone: Given a much more abundant clone one base away, this may be a read error. The chain combines TRBV27 with TRBJ2-3; TRBD2 is a possible D gene (6 bases). The germline V gene encodes CDR1 MNHEY and CDR2 SMNVEV (reference sequence). V lost 7 bases to trimming and J lost 0 bases, with 11 bases between them. The CDR3 length is 14 residues. CDR3 region: CASMTSSSTDTQYF. The CDR3 DNA follows: TGTGCCAGCATGACTAGTTCTAGCACAGATACGCAGTATTTT.

At least ten counts were recorded for this clone. The gene calls are TRBV28 and TRBJ2-5; D may be TRBD2 (6 bases). Trimming stripped 5 bases from V and 5 bases from J, with 27 bases between. This CDR3 has 18 residues. Germline V gene lookup returns CDR1 MDHEN and CDR2 SYDVKM. Here the CDR3 DNA reads TGTGCCAGCAGTCTAGGGGTGCGAGCGGAGGGCAGAGGGGAGACCCAGTACTTC. It translates to CASSLGVRAEGRGETQYF.

This clone was picked up a small number of times. The chain is built from TRBV20-1 and TRBJ2-3, with D unclear. CDR1 DFQATT and CDR2 SNEGSKA come from the germline V gene (reference sequence). The CDR3 covers 13 residues. V lost 4 bases to trimming and J lost 0 bases, with 8 bases between them. The CDR3 loop reads CSAKIPSTDTQYF. In nucleotides, the CDR3 is TGCAGTGCTAAGATCCCTAGCACAGATACGCAGTATTTT.

Of note for this clone: The junction differs from germline at one of its ends, possibly a read error. This chain uses TRBV6-1 with TRBJ2-7; TRBD1 matches 8 bases. The CDR3 loop spans 15 amino acids. Per the germline V gene, CDR1 is MNHNS and CDR2 is SASEGT. CDR3 in amino acids: CASSEPGQVFHDQYF. The CDR3 coding sequence is TGTGCCAGCAGTGAACCGGGACAGGTTTTCCACGATCAGTACTTC.

Ten or more counts support this clone. The V call is TRBV4-1, the J call TRBJ1-3, with D possibly TRBD1 on 5 matching bases. V was trimmed by 1 base and J by 0 bases, leaving 16 bases between them. Germline loops: CDR1 MGHRA, CDR2 YSYEKL. The CDR3 runs 18 residues. The CDR3 region has the DNA TGCGCCAGCAGCCAAGCCAACATGGGGGGTATCTCTGGAAACACCATATATTTT. It encodes CASSQANMGGISGNTIYF.

As regards this clone: This may come from a read error, since a much larger clone is one base off. The identical CDR3 is also encoded by other nucleotide sequences in the sample. The gene calls are TRBV7-9 and TRBJ2-1; 8 bases map to TRBD1. Germline CDR1 and CDR2: SEHNR and FQNEAQ (reference sequence). The CDR3 spans 14 residues. After removal of 1 base from V and 8 bases from J, the junction contained 4 bases not matched to a gene. CDR3 nucleotides: TGTGCCAGCAGCTTAGTCGACAGGGGACATGAGCAGTTCTTC. It translates to CASSLVDRGHEQFF.

This clone was picked up a small number of times. The gene calls are TRBV24-1 and TRBJ1-1, with TRBD1 matching over 9 bases. Trimming at V came to 8 bases and at J to 0 bases, leaving 6 bases not matched to a gene. Germline lookup yields CDR1 KGHDR and CDR2 SFDVKD. This CDR3 region has 15 residues. CDR3 nucleotide sequence: TGTGCCACCATGGCCACAGGGGGCCTGAACACTGAAGCTTTCTTT. Encoded protein: CATMATGGLNTEAFF.

Only a few counts were recorded for this clone. This rearrangement joins TRBV6-2 or TRBV6-3 to TRBJ1-2; a possible D gene is TRBD1 (6 bases). V dropped 2 bases and J dropped 4 bases, with 8 bases sitting between them. Germline V gene lookup returns CDR1 MNHEY and CDR2 SVGEGT. This CDR3 has 13 residues. DNA for the CDR3: TGTGCCAGCAGTTACGGGACAACCTATGGCTACACCTTC. Its protein product is CASSYGTTYGYTF.

This clone was seen at least ten times. This chain joins TRBV10-3 and TRBJ2-7; 8 nucleotides match TRBD2. Germline CDR1 ENHRY, CDR2 SYGVKD. The CDR3 spans 15 residues. V was pared by 4 bases and J by 6 bases, with 11 bases of the junction left unmatched. CDR3 DNA: TGTGCCATCAGTGTTCCACGACTAGCGCCGGTCGAGCAGTACGTC. Protein product: CAISVPRLAPVEQYV.

This clone was seen many times. V and J are TRBV28 and TRBJ2-1, with D possibly being TRBD2 (5 bases). Trimming cost V 3 bases and J 9 bases, with 18 bases left between them. Germline V lookup: CDR1 MDHEN, CDR2 SYDVKM. CDR3 length: 15 amino acids. The CDR3 sequence is CASSFGKYKLFEQFF. For the CDR3, the DNA is TGTGCCAGCAGTTTCGGGAAGTACAAGTTGTTTGAGCAGTTCTTC.

A few counts support this clone. Given a much more abundant clone one base away, this may be a read error. The V gene is TRBV12-3 or TRBV12-4, the J gene TRBJ1-1; no clear D gene. The V end was cut by 7 bases, the J end by 10 bases, with 16 bases between. The CDR3 length is 12 residues. CDR3 loop: CASKRRAGGAFF. The CDR3 DNA follows: TGTGCCAGCAAACGCCGGGCAGGTGGAGCTTTCTTT.

This clone came up many times. J is TRBJ2-7 and V is TRBV4-1; D call uncertain. This CDR3 comprises 15 residues. CDR1 and CDR2 (germline): MGHRA, YSYEKL. Trimming removed 0 bases at V and 0 bases at J, with 9 bases between. DNA of the CDR3: TGCGCCAGCAGCCAAGAAGTCAGGAGCTCCTACGAGCAGTACTTC. Translated: CASSQEVRSSYEQYF.

This clone was picked up many times. CDR3 residues: CATGYRADTQYF. The CDR3 DNA reads as TGTGCCACTGGGTATCGGGCAGATACGCAGTATTTT. This rearrangement joins TRBV2 to TRBJ2-3; D remains unclear. V was clipped by 10 bases and J by 4 bases, with 12 bases between them. The CDR3 contains 12 residues. Germline V gene sequence: CDR1 SNHLY, CDR2 FYNNEI. Filled out from reference TRBV2 and TRBJ2-3, the complete variable domain reads EPEVTQTPSHQVTQMGQEVILRCVPISNHLYFYWYRQILGQKVEFLVSFYNNEISEKSEIFDDQFSVERPDGSNFTLKIRSTKLEDSAMYFCATGYRADTQYFGPGTRLTVL.

A word on this clone: Its ends do not fully match the called genes, so a read error is possible. This sequence joins TRBV6-2 or TRBV6-3 and TRBJ1-2, with D maybe TRBD1 (5 bases). CDR1 MNHEY and CDR2 SVGEGT come from the germline V gene. The CDR3 totals 13 residues. The CDR3 spells CVSSYSTGDGYTF. The CDR3 DNA follows: TGTGTCAGCAGTTACTCTACGGGGGACGGCTACACCTTC.

Many counts were recorded for this clone. CDR3 protein: CAIGLADSNEQFF. CDR3 nucleotides: TGTGCCATCGGACTAGCGGACTCCAATGAGCAGTTCTTC. The J gene is TRBJ2-1, the V gene TRBV7-8; TRBD2 agrees at 10 bases. The CDR3 consists of 13 residues. The J segment lost 6 bases and the V segment lost 10 bases, leaving 6 bases of the junction unmatched. Germline V gene data show CDR1 as SGHVS and CDR2 as FQNEAQ. The complete variable domain, with remaining parts taken from reference TRBV7-8 and TRBJ2-1, reads GAGVSQSPRYKVAKRGQDVALRCDPISGHVSLFWYQQALGQGPEFLTYFQNEAQLDKSGLPSDRFFAERPEGSVSTLKIQRTQQEDSAVYLCAIGLADSNEQFFGPGTRLTVL.